This T cell receptor (beta chain) is drawn from a study of OX40 agonist ivuxolimab in advanced cancers. Assay used: immunoSEQ multiplex PCR; TCRdb lists only in-frame clones, some missing. The data show 20,000 to 25,000 clones, about three quarters seen once. Germline V CDR1 and CDR2: SGHTA, FQGNSA. Germline trimming cut 2 bases from V and 7 bases from J; bases unmatched to any gene: 16. The CDR3 is 18 residues long. Specimen: CD4+ or CD8+ T cells sorted from blood, collected in a trial of the OX40 agonist ivuxolimab. The clonotype originates from an adult with an advanced solid tumor such as melanoma, head and neck, liver or kidney cancer. This chain connects TRBV7-2 to TRBJ2-7, with 11 bases matching TRBD2. CDR3 nucleotides: TGTGCCAGCAGCTTATTCGGCCCTTTAGCGGGAGGGAGGAGTGAGCAGTACTTC. Its translation: CASSLFGPLAGGRSEQYF.